A selection of T cell receptor beta chains follows, all from one sample in a study of early T cells in non-severe SARS-CoV-2 infection. TCRdb re-called the 5' RACE reads with MiXCR, one entry per CDR3 protein. The table lists about 120,000 distinct CDR3 sequences, around an eighth of them singletons, with about 4% in the top ten. This material consisted of whole blood, taken at baseline. The source is an adult who was a healthcare worker with PCR-confirmed SARS-CoV-2 infection or an uninfected control (not recorded which). Each CDR3 is given with its conserved first and last residue. Fields, in order: J gene, V gene, clone size, D gene, CDR3 protein, CDR3 DNA. D genes are given only for firm matches. Expanded clones get a size class; other rows say once, few or many, or leave the size out.

J: TRBJ2-7; V: TRBV7-6; size: few; D: TRBD1; CDR3: CASSSGPQGDEQYF; DNA: TGTGCCAGCAGCTCCGGGCCTCAGGGGGACGAGCAGTACTTC
J: TRBJ2-7; V: TRBV28; size: many; D: NA; CDR3: CASSLRLYEQYF; DNA: TGTGCCAGCAGTTTGCGACTCTACGAGCAGTACTTC
J: TRBJ1-2; V: TRBV29-1; size: NA; D: NA; CDR3: CAYGHDYDYTF; DNA: TGCGCCTACGGGCATGACTATGACTACACCTTC
J: TRBJ2-1; V: TRBV7-9; size: few; D: NA; CDR3: CASSPTSPGDNEQFF; DNA: TGTGCCAGCAGCCCTACCTCCCCGGGGGACAATGAGCAGTTCTTC
J: TRBJ2-1; V: TRBV11-2; size: few; D: TRBD1; CDR3: CASSLASGGSYNEQFF; DNA: TGTGCCAGCAGCTTAGCCTCAGGGGGCTCCTACAATGAGCAGTTCTTC
J: TRBJ2-7; V: TRBV21-1; size: few; D: NA; CDR3: CASSKGDSSYEQYF; DNA: TGTGCCAGCAGCAAAGGGGACAGTTCCTACGAGCAGTACTTC
J: TRBJ1-1; V: TRBV29-1; size: NA; D: NA; CDR3: CSVDRHTGTEAFF; DNA: TGCAGCGTTGATCGGCATACGGGGACTGAAGCTTTCTTT
J: TRBJ1-4; V: TRBV30; size: NA; D: NA; CDR3: CAWSDVSPATNEKLFF; DNA: TGTGCCTGGAGTGACGTGAGTCCGGCAACTAATGAAAAACTGTTTTTT
J: TRBJ2-4; V: TRBV12-3/TRBV12-4; size: few; D: NA; CDR3: CASTWGRLAKNIQYF; DNA: TGTGCCAGCACCTGGGGGAGATTAGCCAAAAACATTCAGTACTTC
J: TRBJ1-4; V: TRBV7-6; size: many; D: NA; CDR3: CASRQDIGHEKLFF; DNA: TGTGCCAGCAGACAGGACATCGGACATGAAAAACTGTTTTTT
J: TRBJ2-7; V: TRBV27; size: few; D: TRBD2; CDR3: CASSLSSGRADYEQYF; DNA: TGTGCCAGCAGTTTAAGTAGCGGGAGGGCCGATTACGAGCAGTACTTC
J: TRBJ2-5; V: TRBV5-1; size: few; D: NA; CDR3: CASSLEGTPQETQYF; DNA: TGCGCCAGCAGCTTGGAAGGGACCCCCCAAGAGACCCAGTACTTC
J: TRBJ2-3; V: TRBV29-1; size: few; D: TRBD2; CDR3: CSVLGTSVDTQYF; DNA: TGCAGCGTGTTGGGCACTAGCGTAGATACGCAGTATTTT
J: TRBJ2-1; V: TRBV5-1; size: few; D: NA; CDR3: CASSFAVGASYNEQFF; DNA: TGCGCCAGCAGCTTTGCGGTCGGGGCCTCATACAATGAGCAGTTCTTC
J: TRBJ1-1; V: TRBV20-1; size: few; D: TRBD1; CDR3: CSAFGQGGYTEAFF; DNA: TGCAGTGCTTTCGGACAGGGAGGTTACACTGAAGCTTTCTTT
J: TRBJ1-1; V: TRBV7-9; size: few; D: NA; CDR3: CASSLAQGWNTEAFF; DNA: TGTGCCAGCAGCTTAGCTCAGGGATGGAACACTGAAGCTTTCTTT
J: TRBJ2-2; V: TRBV20-1; size: few; D: TRBD1; CDR3: CSAKIRDRGLAGELFF; DNA: TGCAGTGCAAAGATCCGGGACAGGGGGCTCGCCGGGGAGCTGTTTTTT
J: TRBJ1-5; V: TRBV5-1; size: many; D: TRBD1; CDR3: CASSLGPGTGNQPQHF; DNA: TGCGCCAGCAGCTTGGGCCCAGGGACAGGCAATCAGCCCCAGCATTTT
J: TRBJ1-6; V: TRBV25-1; size: few; D: NA; CDR3: CASSELGRADGDSYYSPLHF; DNA: TGTGCCAGCAGTGAATTAGGGAGGGCTGATGGCGATAGCTATTATTCACCCCTCCACTTT
J: TRBJ2-3; V: TRBV28; size: many; D: TRBD1; CDR3: CASSIPGQGGTDTQYF; DNA: TGTGCCAGCAGTATACCGGGACAGGGGGGAACAGATACGCAGTATTTT
J: TRBJ2-7; V: TRBV6-5; size: few; D: TRBD2; CDR3: CASSFGLAGPYEQYF; DNA: TGTGCCAGCAGTTTCGGACTAGCGGGCCCTTACGAGCAGTACTTC
J: TRBJ1-2; V: TRBV30; size: NA; D: NA; CDR3: CAWSVGGANYGYTF; DNA: TGTGCCTGGAGTGTGGGGGGAGCTAACTATGGCTACACCTTC
J: TRBJ1-1; V: TRBV9; size: few; D: NA; CDR3: CASSVAADLNTEAFF; DNA: TGTGCCAGCAGCGTAGCGGCAGACTTGAACACTGAAGCTTTCTTT